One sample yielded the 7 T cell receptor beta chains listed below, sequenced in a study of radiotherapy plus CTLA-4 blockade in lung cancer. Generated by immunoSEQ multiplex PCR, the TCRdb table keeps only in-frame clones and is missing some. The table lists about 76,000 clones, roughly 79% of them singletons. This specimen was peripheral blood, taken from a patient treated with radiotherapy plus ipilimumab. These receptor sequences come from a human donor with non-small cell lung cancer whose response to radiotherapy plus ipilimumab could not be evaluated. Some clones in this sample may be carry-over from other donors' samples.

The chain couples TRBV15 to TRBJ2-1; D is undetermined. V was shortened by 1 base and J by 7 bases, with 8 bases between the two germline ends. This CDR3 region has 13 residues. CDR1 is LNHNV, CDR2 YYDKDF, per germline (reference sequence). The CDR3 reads CATSRGQTNEQFF. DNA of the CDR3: TGTGCCACCAGCAGAGGTCAGACTAATGAGCAGTTCTTC. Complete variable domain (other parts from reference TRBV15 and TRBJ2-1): DAMVIQNPRYQVTQFGKPVTLSCSQTLNHNVMYWYQQKSSQAPKLLFHYYDKDFNNEADTPDNFQSRRPNTSFCFLDIRSPGLGDTAMYLCATSRGQTNEQFFGPGTRLTVL.

Here the CDR3 reads CASSYGPLDSEQYF. DNA of the CDR3: TGTGCCAGCAGCTACGGCCCTCTGGACTCCGAGCAGTACTTC. The chain joins TRBV5-6 to TRBJ2-7; the D gene is possibly TRBD2 (5 bases). The CDR3 is made up of 14 amino acids. Germline V gives CDR1 SGHDT, CDR2 YYEEEE. Trimming shortened V by 3 bases and J by 6 bases, and 16 bases separated the two germline ends.

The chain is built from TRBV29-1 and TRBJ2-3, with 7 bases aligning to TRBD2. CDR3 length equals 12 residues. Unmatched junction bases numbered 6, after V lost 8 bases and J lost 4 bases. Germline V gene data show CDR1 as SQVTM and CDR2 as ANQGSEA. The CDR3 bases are TGCAGCCTTGGGAGGGTCCCAGATACGCAGTATTTT. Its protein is CSLGRVPDTQYF.

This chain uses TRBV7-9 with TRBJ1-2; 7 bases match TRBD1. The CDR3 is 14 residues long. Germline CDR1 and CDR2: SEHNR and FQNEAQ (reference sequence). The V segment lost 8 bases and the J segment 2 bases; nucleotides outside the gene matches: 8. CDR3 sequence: CASGSLRGNYGYTF. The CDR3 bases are TGTGCCAGCGGTAGTCTCAGGGGGAACTATGGCTACACCTTC. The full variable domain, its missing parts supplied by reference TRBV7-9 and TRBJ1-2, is DTGVSQNPRHKITKRGQNVTFRCDPISEHNRLYWYRQTLGQGPEFLTYFQNEAQLEKSRLLSDRFSAERPKGSFSTLEIQRTEQGDSAMYLCASGSLRGNYGYTFGSGTRLTVV.

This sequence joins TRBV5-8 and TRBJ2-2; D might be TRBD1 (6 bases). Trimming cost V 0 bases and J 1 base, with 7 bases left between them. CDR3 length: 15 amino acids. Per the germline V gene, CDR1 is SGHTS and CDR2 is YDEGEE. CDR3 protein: CASSLGQVNTGELFF. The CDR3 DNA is TGTGCCAGCAGCTTGGGACAGGTGAACACCGGGGAGCTGTTTTTT.

The CDR3 sequence is CSVSGGQALFF. The CDR3 DNA reads as TGCAGCGTTTCAGGGGGCCAAGCGCTGTTCTTC. The chain couples TRBV29-1 to TRBJ2-1, with TRBD1 matching over 8 bases. Germline lookup yields CDR1 SQVTM and CDR2 ANQGSEA. The V segment lost 5 bases and the J segment 15 bases; nucleotides outside the gene matches: 9. This CDR3 is built from 11 residues.

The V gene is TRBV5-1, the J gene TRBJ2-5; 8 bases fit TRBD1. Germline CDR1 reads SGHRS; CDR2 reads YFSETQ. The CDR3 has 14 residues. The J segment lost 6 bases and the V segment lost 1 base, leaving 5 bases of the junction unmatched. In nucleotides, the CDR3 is TGCGCCAGCAGCTTGCGACAGGGGAGGAAGACCCAGTACTTC. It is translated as CASSLRQGRKTQYF.